A selection of T cell receptor beta chains follows, all from one sample in a study of blood T cell repertoires in COVID-19. Measured with immunoSEQ multiplex PCR; TCRdb has only the in-frame clones, and not every one. The data contain 130,000 or so clones, 84% of them seen just once; the ten biggest clones take up around 13%. Sequencing was carried out using peripheral blood. The receptors were gathered from a human donor in a cohort sampled during active COVID-19. Each CDR3 is given with its conserved first and last residue. A D gene is named only where the DNA matches it firmly. The size field is filled for only some rows; it gives once, few, many or a size class.

TRBV2	NA	TRBD1	TRBJ2-7	TGTGCCAGATCCGGGACAGAATCCTACGAGCAGTACTTC	CARSGTESYEQYF
TRBV5-1	few	NA	TRBJ1-5	TGCGCCAGCAGCCAATGGGAGGGGCTTCGGCAGCCCCAGCATTTT	CASSQWEGLRQPQHF
TRBV19	NA	TRBD1	TRBJ2-7	TGTGCCAGTCGATCAGGGGGCGGGCCCTACGAGCAGTACTTC	CASRSGGGPYEQYF
TRBV18	once	TRBD1	TRBJ1-1	TGTGCCAGCTCACCACAGGGGGCGGGCACTGAAGCTTTCTTT	CASSPQGAGTEAFF
TRBV7-9	NA	NA	TRBJ1-6	TGTGCCAGCAGCTTAGGGGCCGGACCCCTCCACTTT	CASSLGAGPLHF
TRBV20-1	NA	NA	TRBJ2-3	TGCAGTGCTAGTGCGGTCGAGAGCACAGATACGCAGTATTTT	CSASAVESTDTQYF
TRBV18	NA	TRBD2	TRBJ2-7	TGTGCCAGCTCACCACGGACTAGCGTAGGGTACGAGCAGTACTTC	CASSPRTSVGYEQYF
TRBV4-2	NA	TRBD2	TRBJ2-3	TGTGCCAGCAGCCTCTCGACTAGCGGGGATTTAGATACGCAGTATTTT	CASSLSTSGDLDTQYF
TRBV19	NA	NA	TRBJ2-7	TGTGCCAGTAGTATGGGGCCGACGTACGAGCAGTACTTC	CASSMGPTYEQYF
TRBV14	NA	TRBD1	TRBJ1-1	TGTGCCAGCAGCCAAGCCGACAGGGGTGAAGCTTTCTTT	CASSQADRGEAFF
TRBV10-2	NA	TRBD2	TRBJ2-3	TGCGCCAGCACCGCCGCGGGGGGAACAGATACGCAGTATTTT	CASTAAGGTDTQYF
TRBV30	NA	NA	TRBJ1-1	TGTGCCTGGAGTGTACGAGGAGCACCGACCCCCCCCAGCGGTAACACTGAAGCTTTCTTT	CAWSVRGAPTPPSGNTEAFF
TRBV5-8	few	NA	TRBJ1-6	TGTGCCAGCAGCTTGTACATGGGGGCGCTGAATTCACCCCTCCACTTT	CASSLYMGALNSPLHF
TRBV5-1	NA	NA	TRBJ1-6	TGCGCCAGCAGCTTGCGGGCAGGGAACAATTCACCCCTCCACTTT	CASSLRAGNNSPLHF
TRBV5-4	once	NA	TRBJ2-2	TGTGCCAGCAGCTTGGTTGGGGCTGCGGGGGAGCTGTTTTTT	CASSLVGAAGELFF
TRBV4-2	NA	NA	TRBJ1-2	TGTGCCAGCAGCCTTGGGCCCCCCCGGGGCTATGGCTACACCTTC	CASSLGPPRGYGYTF
TRBV12-5	once	NA	TRBJ2-3	TGTGCTAGTGTATCGGGTATTGGGGCTACGCAGTATTTT	CASVSGIGATQYF